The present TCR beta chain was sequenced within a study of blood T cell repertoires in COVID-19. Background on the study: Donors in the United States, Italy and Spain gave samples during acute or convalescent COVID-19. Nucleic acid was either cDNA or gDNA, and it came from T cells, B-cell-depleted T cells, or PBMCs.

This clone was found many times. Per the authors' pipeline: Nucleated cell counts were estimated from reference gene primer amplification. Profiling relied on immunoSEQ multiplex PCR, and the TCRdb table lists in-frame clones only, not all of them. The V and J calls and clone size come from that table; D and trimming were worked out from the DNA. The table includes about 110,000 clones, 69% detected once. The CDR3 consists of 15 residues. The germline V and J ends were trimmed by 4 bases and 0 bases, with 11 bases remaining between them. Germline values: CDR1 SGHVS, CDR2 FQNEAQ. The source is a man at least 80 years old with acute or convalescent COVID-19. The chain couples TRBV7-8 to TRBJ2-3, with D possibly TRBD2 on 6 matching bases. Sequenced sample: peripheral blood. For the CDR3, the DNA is TGTGCCAGCAGCTACGGGAGTACCAGCACAGATACGCAGTATTTT. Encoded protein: CASSYGSTSTDTQYF.